One and the same sample provided the 2 T cell receptor beta chains below, sequenced in a study of blood T cell repertoires in COVID-19 (dated by TCRdb to 2018 to 2020). Library prep was done by the immunoSEQ multiplex PCR assay. TCRdb holds this immuneACCESS table with in-frame rearrangements only. Some clones are missing; in checked studies, unresolved V genes explain under half, and the rest has no known cause. Present in this sample are around 100,000 clones, approximately 90% of which were seen just once. Of the sample, approximately 2% is held by the ten largest clones. The sequenced sample was peripheral blood. The receptors originated from a man in his fifties with active COVID-19.

This rearrangement joins TRBV7-9 to TRBJ1-6; D is perhaps TRBD1 (5 bases). The CDR3 is 14 amino acids. Germline V gives CDR1 SEHNR, CDR2 FQNEAQ (reference sequence). Trimming shortened V by 7 bases and J by 6 bases, and 13 bases separated the two germline ends. CDR3 sequence: CASTSQGGNSPLHF. For the CDR3, the DNA is TGTGCCAGCACCTCGCAGGGAGGTAATTCACCCCTCCACTTT.

This clone was recorded once. The chain has TRBV21-1 and TRBJ2-7; no DNA check was done on the table's D call, TRBD2. TRBV21-1 is a listed pseudogene. The length of the CDR3 is 14 residues. The CDR3 reads CASTRGSRSYEQYV. Here the CDR3 DNA reads TGTGCCAGCACCCGGGGGAGCAGATCCTACGAGCAGTACGTC.